These T cell receptor beta chains were read from a single sample in a study of tumor-infiltrating lymphocytes in primary liver carcinoma. TCRdb independently ran MiXCR on the multiplex PCR reads; one entry per CDR3 protein. The sample includes 50,000 to 70,000 distinct CDR3 sequences, around 64% of them seen just once. Sample: liver tumor tissue from sampling region 2. The receptors stem from a man in his forties with primary liver carcinoma and hepatitis B virus infection. Both conserved end residues are part of each CDR3. A D gene is named only where the DNA matches it firmly. Size tells how often a clone was seen (once, few, many) or the class of an expanded clone, and some rows leave it out.

clone size,J gene,D gene,V gene,CDR3 DNA,CDR3 protein
-,TRBJ1-5,TRBD1,TRBV19,TGTGCCAGTAGTGCCATACAGGGGGCTTGGCAGCCCCAGCATTTT,CASSAIQGAWQPQHF
-,TRBJ1-5,TRBD1,TRBV29-1,TGCAGCGCCGTTGTCACACAGGGGGCGAGCAATCAGCCCCAACATTTT,CSAVVTQGASNQPQHF
once,TRBJ2-1,-,TRBV6-6,TGTGCCAGCAGCTCGTTAGAAAACAATGAGGAGTTCTTC,CASSSLENNEEFF
-,TRBJ2-2,-,TRBV10-3,TGTGCCATCAGGGTACTGGACGACACCGGGGAGCTGTTTTTT,CAIRVLDDTGELFF
-,TRBJ2-1,TRBD2,TRBV29-1,TGCAGCGTTAAAGCTACTCTAGCGGGAGGCAATGAGCAGTTCTTC,CSVKATLAGGNEQFF
-,TRBJ2-1,TRBD2,TRBV11-1,TGTGCCAGCAGACCCCGGGGACTAGCGGGAGTCGGGGAGCAGTTCTTC,CASRPRGLAGVGEQFF
-,TRBJ1-3,-,TRBV12-3/TRBV12-4,TGTGCCAGCAGTTCGAGACAGCTTGGAATCACCATATATTTT,CASSSRQLGITIYF
-,TRBJ2-7,TRBD2,TRBV7-9,TGTGCCAGGAGCAGCGGGACTAGCGGGAACCAGCGTCCTTACGAGCAGTACTTC,CARSSGTSGNQRPYEQYF
-,TRBJ2-3,TRBD2,TRBV10-3,TGTGCCATCAGGCGCACTAGCGGGGCTAGCACATATGCGCAGTATTTT,CAIRRTSGASTYAQYF
once,TRBJ2-7,-,TRBV28,TGTGCCAGCAGTTTATGGGGGGCAGTCCACGAGCAGTACTTC,CASSLWGAVHEQYF
many,TRBJ2-3,-,TRBV14,TGTGCCAGCAGCCGAGGATACACAGATACGCAGTATTTT,CASSRGYTDTQYF
-,TRBJ2-2,-,TRBV24-1,TGTGCCACCAGTGGTCCAGGGCGAGTTAACACCGAGGAGCTGTTTTTT,CATSGPGRVNTEELFF
-,TRBJ2-1,TRBD2,TRBV11-2,TGTGCCAGCAACCCCCTGCGGGAGGGACTGGGTGAGCAGTTCTTC,CASNPLREGLGEQFF
many,TRBJ2-3,TRBD1,TRBV25-1,TGTGCCAGCAGTGAATTCTGGGACAGGGACACAGATACGCAGTATTTT,CASSEFWDRDTDTQYF
-,TRBJ1-2,-,TRBV29-1,TGCAGCGTCCGCGAAAGGCCAGGGCGAGGCTACACCTTC,CSVRERPGRGYTF
-,TRBJ2-7,-,TRBV5-1,TGCGCCAGTAGCTTGTTCGCTAGCGTGAGGCCCGAGCAGTACTTC,CASSLFASVRPEQYF
-,TRBJ2-1,-,TRBV11-1,TGTGCCAGCAGCTTAGCCTCTAGAGGGAACTCCTACAATGAGCAGTTCTTC,CASSLASRGNSYNEQFF
once,TRBJ2-5,-,TRBV11-2,TGTGCCAGCAGGTTAGACCCGTGGTCTAGGGGGAGAGGAGAGACCCAGTACTTC,CASRLDPWSRGRGETQYF
few,TRBJ2-7,-,TRBV4-1,TGCGCCAGCAGCCGAGGATTCCAACAGGGAAATGAGCAGTACTTC,CASSRGFQQGNEQYF
-,TRBJ2-1,TRBD1,TRBV7-9,TGTACCAGCAGCATGTACAGGGGGCAGAGGAATGAGCAATTCTTC,CTSSMYRGQRNEQFF
-,TRBJ2-3,-,TRBV6-2/TRBV6-3,TGTGCCAGTAGGTACTTAACAGGGCGGACAGATACGCAGTATTTT,CASRYLTGRTDTQYF
-,TRBJ1-4,-,TRBV11-2,TGTGCCAGTAGCTTAGATCTTGGGGGGCTCGGGCTGTTTTTT,CASSLDLGGLGLFF
-,TRBJ1-1,-,TRBV6-2/TRBV6-3,TGTGCCAGTAGTTACTCGATGGCAGGGATCACTGATGCTTTCTTT,CASSYSMAGITDAFF
-,TRBJ1-1,TRBD1,TRBV28,TGTGCCAGCAAAGACCAGACAGGGGGCTTGGGTGAAGCTTTCTTT,CASKDQTGGLGEAFF
-,TRBJ2-7,-,TRBV6-1,TGTGCCAGTAGGGCAAGTGTCGTAGGGAGCTCCTACGAGCAGTGCTTC,CASRASVVGSSYEQCF
once,TRBJ2-1,TRBD2,TRBV14,TGTGACAGCAGTGCCCTAGCGGGATGGGTAAACAATGAGCAGTTCTTC,CDSSALAGWVNNEQFF
-,TRBJ1-2,-,TRBV7-9,TGCGCCAGCAGCTTAACGGATAGTACACATGGCTACACCTTC,CASSLTDSTHGYTF
-,TRBJ2-7,-,TRBV11-2,TGTGCCAGCAGCCTAAATCCGGGACATCCCTACGAGCGGTACTTC,CASSLNPGHPYERYF
-,TRBJ2-6,-,TRBV11-3,TGTGCCAGCAACTCGACAGCACAGTGGGGGGCCAACGTCCTGACTTTC,CASNSTAQWGANVLTF
-,TRBJ1-5,TRBD1,TRBV12-3/TRBV12-4,TGTGCCAGTAACAGGGGGGTTAGCAATCAGCCCCAGCATTTT,CASNRGVSNQPQHF
few,TRBJ2-1,TRBD2,TRBV7-9,TGTGCCGGGGGGCGGGAGGTGAGGAATGAGCAGTTCTTC,CAGGREVRNEQFF
-,TRBJ2-3,TRBD2,TRBV4-3,TGCACCAGTAGCCAAGAACTAGCGGGGAGGACAGATACGCAGTATTTT,CTSSQELAGRTDTQYF
-,TRBJ2-7,TRBD2,TRBV28,TGTGCCAGCAGTCCTGCGGGGGGACAATATAACTACGAGCAGTACTTC,CASSPAGGQYNYEQYF
-,TRBJ2-2,TRBD1,TRBV5-1,TGCGCCAGCAGCGAGTCTATAGGGGGCACGAACACCGGGGAGCTGTTTTTT,CASSESIGGTNTGELFF